This TCR beta chain was sequenced during a study of vaccination and CD4 T cells after COVID-19. Sequencing of DNA taken from cultured CD4+ T cells relied on the Oncomine TCR Beta short-read assay. MiXCR was run by TCRdb on the PCR reads, yielding one entry per CDR3 protein. The sample lists more than 15,000 distinct CDR3 sequences; approximately 50% were seen once. V was pared by 6 bases and J by 8 bases, with 10 bases between. The CDR3 loop spans 11 amino acids. CDR1 is DFQATT, CDR2 SNEGSKA, per germline (reference sequence). The sample's treatment: roughly 10-day PBMC culture with coronavirus spike peptide pools or control peptides (ViraFEST assay). This clonotype came up a few times. Its antigen is currently unknown.

This clonotype originated in a human donor who had recovered from COVID-19. V and J are TRBV20-1 and TRBJ1-4; a possible D gene is TRBD1 (6 bases). Source material: CD4+ T cells from blood, cultured in vitro. The CDR3 sequence: CSAPGGEKLFF. CDR3 coding DNA: TGCAGTGCCCCGGGGGGCGAAAAACTGTTTTTT.